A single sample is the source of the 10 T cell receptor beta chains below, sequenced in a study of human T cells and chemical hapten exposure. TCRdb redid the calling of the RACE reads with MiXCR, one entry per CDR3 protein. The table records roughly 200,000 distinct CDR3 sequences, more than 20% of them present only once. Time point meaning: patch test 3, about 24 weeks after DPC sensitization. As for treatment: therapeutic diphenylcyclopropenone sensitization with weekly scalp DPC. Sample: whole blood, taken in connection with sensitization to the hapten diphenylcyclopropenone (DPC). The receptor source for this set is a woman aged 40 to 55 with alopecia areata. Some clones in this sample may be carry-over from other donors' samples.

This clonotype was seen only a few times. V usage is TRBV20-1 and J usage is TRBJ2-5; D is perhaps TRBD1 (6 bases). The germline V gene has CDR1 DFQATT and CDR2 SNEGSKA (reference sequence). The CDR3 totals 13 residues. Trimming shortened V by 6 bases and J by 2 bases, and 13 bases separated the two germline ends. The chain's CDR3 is CSAPRTVQETQYF. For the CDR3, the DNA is TGCAGTGCCCCCAGGACAGTGCAAGAGACCCAGTACTTC.

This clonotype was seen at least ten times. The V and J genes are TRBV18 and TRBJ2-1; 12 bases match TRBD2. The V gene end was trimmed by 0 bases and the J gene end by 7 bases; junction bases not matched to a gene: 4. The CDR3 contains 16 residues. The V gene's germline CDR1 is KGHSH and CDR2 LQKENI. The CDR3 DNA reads TGTGCCAGCTCACCACCCACAGGACTAGCGGGAAATGAGCAGTTCTTC. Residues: CASSPPTGLAGNEQFF.

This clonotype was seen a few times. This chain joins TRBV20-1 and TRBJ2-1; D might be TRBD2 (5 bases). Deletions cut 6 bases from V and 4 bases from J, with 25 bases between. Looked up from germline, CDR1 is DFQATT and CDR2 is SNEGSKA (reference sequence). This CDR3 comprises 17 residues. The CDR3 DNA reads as TGCAGTGCCTACTCCCCTGGTCGTGGGAGTGTTTACAATGAGCAGTTCTTC. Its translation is CSAYSPGRGSVYNEQFF.

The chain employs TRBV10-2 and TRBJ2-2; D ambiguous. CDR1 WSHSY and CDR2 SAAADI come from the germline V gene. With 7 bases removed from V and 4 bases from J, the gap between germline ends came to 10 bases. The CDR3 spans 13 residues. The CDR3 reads CASIRVGTGELFF. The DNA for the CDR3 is TGCGCCAGCATACGGGTTGGCACCGGGGAGCTGTTTTTT.

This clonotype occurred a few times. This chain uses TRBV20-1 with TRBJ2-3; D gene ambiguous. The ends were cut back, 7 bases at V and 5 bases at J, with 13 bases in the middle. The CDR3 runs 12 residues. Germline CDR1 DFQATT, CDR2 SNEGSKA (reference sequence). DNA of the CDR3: TGCAGTGTTACGGAGATGAGAGATACGCAGTATTTT. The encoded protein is CSVTEMRDTQYF.

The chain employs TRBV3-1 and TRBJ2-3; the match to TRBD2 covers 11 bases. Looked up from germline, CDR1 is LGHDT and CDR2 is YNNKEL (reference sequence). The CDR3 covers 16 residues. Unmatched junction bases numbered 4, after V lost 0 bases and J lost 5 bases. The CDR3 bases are TGTGCCAGCAGCCAAGACCTGCTAGCGGGAGGAGATACGCAGTATTTT. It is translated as CASSQDLLAGGDTQYF.

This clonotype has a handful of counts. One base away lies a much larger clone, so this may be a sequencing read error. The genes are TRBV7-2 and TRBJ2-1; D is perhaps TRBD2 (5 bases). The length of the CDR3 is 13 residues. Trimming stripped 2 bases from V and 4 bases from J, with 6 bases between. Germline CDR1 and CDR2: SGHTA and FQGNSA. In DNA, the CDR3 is TGTGCCAGCAGCTTAACGGGGTACAATGAGCAGTTCTTC. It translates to CASSLTGYNEQFF. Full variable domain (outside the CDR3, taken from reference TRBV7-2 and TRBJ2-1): GAGVSQSPSNKVTEKGKDVELRCDPISGHTALYWYRQSLGQGLEFLIYFQGNSAPDKSGLPSDRFSAERTGGSVSTLTIQRTQQEDSAVYLCASSLTGYNEQFFGPGTRLTVL.

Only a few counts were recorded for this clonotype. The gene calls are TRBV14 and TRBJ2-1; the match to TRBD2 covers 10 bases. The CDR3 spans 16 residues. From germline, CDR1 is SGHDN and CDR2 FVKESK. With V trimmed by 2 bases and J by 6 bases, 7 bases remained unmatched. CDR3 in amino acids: CASSQMGLALGNEQFF. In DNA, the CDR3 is TGTGCCAGCAGCCAAATGGGACTAGCGTTAGGCAATGAGCAGTTCTTC.

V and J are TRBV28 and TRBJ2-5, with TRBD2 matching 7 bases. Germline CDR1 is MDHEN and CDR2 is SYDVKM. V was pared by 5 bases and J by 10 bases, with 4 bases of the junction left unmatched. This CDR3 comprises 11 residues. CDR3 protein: CASSPRGVQYF. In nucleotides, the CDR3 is TGTGCCAGCAGTCCCCGGGGGGTCCAGTACTTC.

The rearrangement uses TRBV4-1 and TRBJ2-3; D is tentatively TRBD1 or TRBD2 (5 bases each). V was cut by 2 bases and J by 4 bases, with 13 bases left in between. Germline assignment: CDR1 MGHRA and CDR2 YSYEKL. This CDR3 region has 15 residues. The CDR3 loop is CASSQNVQGADTQYF. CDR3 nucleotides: TGCGCCAGCAGCCAAAATGTGCAGGGAGCAGATACGCAGTATTTT.